This TCR beta chain was obtained from a study of blood T cell repertoires in COVID-19. Adults between about 18 and 95 years of age took part from under 25 US areas. The V gene's germline CDR1 is MNHEY and CDR2 SVGEGT. The CDR3 has 14 amino acids. V was pared by 4 bases and J by 4 bases, with 1 base of the junction left unmatched. Only one count was recorded for this clone. Assay used: immunoSEQ multiplex PCR; TCRdb lists only in-frame clones, some missing. The sample yields 150,000 to 190,000 clones, 80% to 90% seen once. Sequencing was performed on PBMCs or T cells enriched from blood (not recorded which). This receptor was obtained from a man aged 50 or older who had recovered from COVID-19. This chain connects TRBV6-2 or TRBV6-3 to TRBJ1-2; 12 bases match TRBD1. This CDR3 reads CASSWDRGPYGYTF. CDR3 DNA sequence: TGTGCCAGCAGTTGGGACAGGGGGCCCTATGGCTACACCTTC.